The subject of this entry is one T cell receptor beta chain. What it binds is unknown. This sample stems from a study of cytomegalovirus exposure and HLA in healthy donors. Overall study findings and caveats: A likely sequencing artifact accounted for one observed cluster of highly shared sequence variants. A link between a missense DCLRE1C variant and TCR beta V- and J-gene trimming emerged from a later analysis.

The CDR3 covers 13 residues. Germline CDR1 is SGDLS and CDR2 is YYNGEE. Deletions cut 2 bases from V and 1 base from J, with 6 bases between. The PCR contained 60 Vbeta and 13 Jbeta primers. This table comes from immunoSEQ multiplex PCR, and its TCRdb copy is limited to in-frame clones, with some not included. The sample yields around 300,000 clones, around 66% seen once. The sequencing sample was made of PBMCs. The rearrangement joins TRBV9 to TRBJ1-1; no clear D. The TCR comes from a female donor in good health and CMV-seronegative. CDR3 amino acids: CASSVAANTEAFF. CDR3 coding DNA: TGTGCCAGCAGCGTGGCGGCGAACACTGAAGCTTTCTTT.